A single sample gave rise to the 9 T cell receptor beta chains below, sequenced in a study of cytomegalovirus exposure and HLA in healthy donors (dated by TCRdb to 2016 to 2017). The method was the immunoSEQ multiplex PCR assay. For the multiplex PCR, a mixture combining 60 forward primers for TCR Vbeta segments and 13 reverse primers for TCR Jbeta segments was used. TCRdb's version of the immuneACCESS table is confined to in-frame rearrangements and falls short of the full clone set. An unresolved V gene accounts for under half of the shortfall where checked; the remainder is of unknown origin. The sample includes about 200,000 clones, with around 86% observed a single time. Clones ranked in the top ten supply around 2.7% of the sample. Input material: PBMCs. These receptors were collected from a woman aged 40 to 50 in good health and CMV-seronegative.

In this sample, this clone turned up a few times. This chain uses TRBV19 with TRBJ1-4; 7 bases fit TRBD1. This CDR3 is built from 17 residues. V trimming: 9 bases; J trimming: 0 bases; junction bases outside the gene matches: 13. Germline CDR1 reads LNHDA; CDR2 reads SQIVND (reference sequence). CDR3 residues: CASMTGSDPTTNEKLFF. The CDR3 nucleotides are TGTGCCAGCATGACAGGGTCGGATCCAACAACTAATGAAAAACTGTTTTTT.

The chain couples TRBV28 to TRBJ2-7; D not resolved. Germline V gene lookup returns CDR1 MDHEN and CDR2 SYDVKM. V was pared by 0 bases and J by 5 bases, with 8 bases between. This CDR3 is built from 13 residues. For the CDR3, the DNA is TGTGCCAGCAGTTTATGGTCCGCGGACGAGCAGTACTTC. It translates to CASSLWSADEQYF.

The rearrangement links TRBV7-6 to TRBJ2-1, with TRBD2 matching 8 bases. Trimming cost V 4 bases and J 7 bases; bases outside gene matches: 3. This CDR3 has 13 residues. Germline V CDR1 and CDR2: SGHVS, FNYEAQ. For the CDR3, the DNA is TGTGCCAGCAGCTATGGGACTAGAAATGAGCAGTTCTTC. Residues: CASSYGTRNEQFF.

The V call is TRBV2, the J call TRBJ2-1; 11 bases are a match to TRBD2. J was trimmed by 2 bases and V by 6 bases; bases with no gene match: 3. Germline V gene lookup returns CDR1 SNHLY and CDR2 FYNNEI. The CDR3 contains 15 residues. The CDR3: CASRDSGRAYNEQFF. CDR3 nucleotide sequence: TGTGCCAGCAGAGATAGCGGGAGGGCCTACAATGAGCAGTTCTTC.

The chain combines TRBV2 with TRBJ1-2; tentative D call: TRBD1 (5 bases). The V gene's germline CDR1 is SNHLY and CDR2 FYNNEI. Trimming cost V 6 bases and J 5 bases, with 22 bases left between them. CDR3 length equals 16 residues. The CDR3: CASRKDAGTGRYGYTF. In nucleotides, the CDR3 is TGTGCCAGCAGGAAGGATGCCGGGACTGGGCGGTATGGCTACACCTTC.

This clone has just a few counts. The CDR3 region is CASQSVTSYEQYF. The CDR3 DNA sequence: TGTGCCAGCCAGAGCGTGACCTCCTACGAGCAGTACTTC. The chain combines TRBV18 with TRBJ2-5; D not certain. The J call may not be correct, given that the DNA end is closer to TRBJ2-7. This CDR3 is built from 13 residues. Germline assignment: CDR1 KGHSH and CDR2 LQKENI.

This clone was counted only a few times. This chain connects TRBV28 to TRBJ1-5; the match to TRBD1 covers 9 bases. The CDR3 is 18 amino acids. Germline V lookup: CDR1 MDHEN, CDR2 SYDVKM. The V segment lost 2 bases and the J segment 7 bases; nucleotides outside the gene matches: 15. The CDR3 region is CASSLVVWDRVWGQPQHF. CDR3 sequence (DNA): TGTGCCAGCAGTTTAGTAGTATGGGACAGGGTATGGGGGCAGCCCCAGCATTTT.

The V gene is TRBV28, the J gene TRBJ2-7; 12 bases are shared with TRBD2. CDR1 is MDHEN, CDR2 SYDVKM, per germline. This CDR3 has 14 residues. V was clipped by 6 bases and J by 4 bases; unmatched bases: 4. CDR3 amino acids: CASSAGLAGYEQYF. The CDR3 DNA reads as TGTGCCAGCAGCGCTGGACTAGCGGGGTACGAGCAGTACTTC.

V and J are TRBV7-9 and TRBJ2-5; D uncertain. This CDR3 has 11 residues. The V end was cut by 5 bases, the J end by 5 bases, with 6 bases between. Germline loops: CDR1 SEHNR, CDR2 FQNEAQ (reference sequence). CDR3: CASSPSETQYF. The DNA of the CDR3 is TGTGCCAGCAGCCCTTCGGAGACCCAGTACTTC.